A selection of T cell receptor beta chains follows, all from one sample in a study of blood T cell repertoires in COVID-19. This table comes from immunoSEQ multiplex PCR, and its TCRdb copy is limited to in-frame clones, with some not included. The data hold more than 45,000 clones, with 90% observed a single time. Source material: peripheral blood. The receptors derive from a human donor in a cohort sampled during active COVID-19. CDR3s include the opening cysteine and the closing phenylalanine or tryptophan. The D gene is left open where the match is weak. The listing skips clone size in some rows; elsewhere it reads once, few, many or a size class.

v_gene: TRBV3-1/TRBV3-2
abundance: NA
d_gene: TRBD2
j_gene: TRBJ2-1
CDR3aa: CASSHGLAPEQFF
CDR3nt: TGTGCCAGCAGCCATGGACTAGCTCCTGAGCAGTTCTTC

v_gene: TRBV19
abundance: NA
d_gene: TRBD2
j_gene: TRBJ2-7
CDR3aa: CASSPLAGVSEQYF
CDR3nt: TGTGCCAGTAGCCCCCTCGCGGGAGTTTCCGAGCAGTACTTC

v_gene: TRBV29-1
abundance: NA
d_gene: NA
j_gene: TRBJ2-7
CDR3aa: CSVGNSYSYEQYF
CDR3nt: TGCAGCGTTGGGAACAGTTATTCCTACGAGCAGTACTTC

v_gene: TRBV15
abundance: NA
d_gene: TRBD1
j_gene: TRBJ2-3
CDR3aa: CATSEGAADTQYF
CDR3nt: TGTGCCACCAGCGAGGGGGCGGCAGATACGCAGTATTTT

v_gene: TRBV19
abundance: NA
d_gene: NA
j_gene: TRBJ1-2
CDR3aa: CASRQVDYGYTF
CDR3nt: TGTGCCAGTAGACAGGTCGACTATGGCTACACCTTC

v_gene: TRBV3-1/TRBV3-2
abundance: NA
d_gene: TRBD1
j_gene: TRBJ1-3
CDR3aa: CASSQKTGGAGNTIYF
CDR3nt: TGTGCCAGCAGCCAAAAAACAGGGGGCGCTGGAAACACCATATATTTT

v_gene: TRBV5-1
abundance: NA
d_gene: TRBD1
j_gene: TRBJ2-1
CDR3aa: CASSLGQGQYNEQFF
CDR3nt: TGCGCCAGCAGCTTAGGACAGGGCCAATACAATGAGCAGTTCTTC

v_gene: TRBV27
abundance: NA
d_gene: NA
j_gene: TRBJ2-1
CDR3aa: CASSARGEEFF
CDR3nt: TGTGCCAGCAGTGCCCGCGGCGAAGAGTTCTTC

v_gene: TRBV27
abundance: NA
d_gene: TRBD1
j_gene: TRBJ1-6
CDR3aa: CASSFRGQSPLHF
CDR3nt: TGTGCCAGCAGTTTTCGGGGACAGTCACCCCTCCACTTT

v_gene: TRBV27
abundance: once
d_gene: TRBD1
j_gene: TRBJ2-7
CDR3aa: CASSLDRGPREQYF
CDR3nt: TGTGCCAGCAGTTTGGACAGGGGTCCCCGGGAGCAGTACTTC

v_gene: TRBV7-8
abundance: NA
d_gene: TRBD1
j_gene: TRBJ2-7
CDR3aa: CASSLRDRGYTSPYEQYF
CDR3nt: TGTGCCAGCAGCCTCCGGGACAGGGGCTACACCTCGCCCTACGAGCAGTACTTC

v_gene: TRBV24-1
abundance: NA
d_gene: TRBD1
j_gene: TRBJ1-4
CDR3aa: CATSDSRTGGEKLFF
CDR3nt: TGTGCCACCAGTGATTCGAGGACAGGGGGTGAAAAACTGTTTTTT

v_gene: TRBV11-2
abundance: NA
d_gene: NA
j_gene: TRBJ1-2
CDR3aa: CASSLRPGTGGMVGYTF
CDR3nt: TGTGCCAGCAGCCTCCGACCCGGGACGGGGGGTATGGTCGGCTACACCTTC

v_gene: TRBV19
abundance: once
d_gene: NA
j_gene: TRBJ2-5
CDR3aa: CASRKDLQETQYF
CDR3nt: TGTGCCAGTAGGAAGGACTTACAAGAGACCCAGTACTTC

v_gene: TRBV5-1
abundance: NA
d_gene: TRBD2
j_gene: TRBJ2-1
CDR3aa: CASSRRAGGLYNEQFF
CDR3nt: TGCGCCAGCAGCCGGCGAGCGGGAGGACTCTACAATGAGCAGTTCTTC

v_gene: TRBV19
abundance: NA
d_gene: TRBD1
j_gene: TRBJ1-1
CDR3aa: CASSMRTGNTEAFF
CDR3nt: TGTGCCAGTAGTATGAGGACAGGGAACACTGAAGCTTTCTTT

v_gene: TRBV9
abundance: NA
d_gene: TRBD1
j_gene: TRBJ2-1
CDR3aa: CASSVFDRAAYNEQFF
CDR3nt: TGTGCCAGCAGCGTTTTCGACAGGGCGGCCTACAATGAGCAGTTCTTC

v_gene: TRBV12-5
abundance: NA
d_gene: TRBD2
j_gene: TRBJ2-5
CDR3aa: CASGLGVGGPEETQYF
CDR3nt: TGTGCTAGTGGTTTAGGCGTGGGAGGGCCGGAGGAGACCCAGTACTTC

v_gene: TRBV11-2
abundance: NA
d_gene: TRBD2
j_gene: TRBJ2-3
CDR3aa: CASRAGGGPGVTDTQYF
CDR3nt: TGTGCCAGCAGGGCCGGCGGGGGACCCGGAGTCACAGATACGCAGTATTTT

v_gene: TRBV11-2
abundance: once
d_gene: NA
j_gene: TRBJ1-4
CDR3aa: CASSLARVQGVEKLFF
CDR3nt: TGTGCCAGCAGCTTAGCCCGGGTACAGGGAGTTGAAAAACTGTTTTTT

v_gene: TRBV20-1
abundance: NA
d_gene: NA
j_gene: TRBJ2-1
CDR3aa: CSASVLVGYEQFF
CDR3nt: TGCAGTGCTAGTGTCCTAGTTGGGTATGAGCAGTTCTTC

v_gene: TRBV6-5
abundance: NA
d_gene: TRBD1
j_gene: TRBJ2-5
CDR3aa: CASRTRQGRGETQYF
CDR3nt: TGTGCCAGCAGGACGCGACAGGGGAGAGGGGAGACCCAGTACTTC

v_gene: TRBV6-2/TRBV6-3
abundance: NA
d_gene: NA
j_gene: TRBJ2-1
CDR3aa: CASSYSTISNEQFF
CDR3nt: TGTGCCAGCAGTTACTCGACTATCTCTAATGAGCAGTTCTTC

v_gene: TRBV11-2
abundance: NA
d_gene: NA
j_gene: TRBJ1-4
CDR3aa: CASSLGGAATNEKLFF
CDR3nt: TGTGCCAGCAGCTTAGGCGGTGCCGCAACTAATGAAAAACTGTTTTTT

v_gene: TRBV9
abundance: NA
d_gene: NA
j_gene: TRBJ1-5
CDR3aa: CASSVGGEASNQPQHF
CDR3nt: TGTGCCAGCAGCGTAGGCGGGGAGGCTAGCAATCAGCCCCAGCATTTT

v_gene: TRBV7-9
abundance: NA
d_gene: TRBD2
j_gene: TRBJ2-1
CDR3aa: CASSLLAGNYNEQFF
CDR3nt: TGTGCCAGCAGCCTACTAGCGGGAAATTACAATGAGCAGTTCTTC

v_gene: TRBV5-1
abundance: NA
d_gene: TRBD2
j_gene: TRBJ2-7
CDR3aa: CASSLVPSSGGSNSYEQYF
CDR3nt: TGCGCCAGCAGCTTGGTCCCCTCTAGCGGGGGCTCCAACTCCTACGAGCAGTACTTC

v_gene: TRBV2
abundance: once
d_gene: NA
j_gene: TRBJ2-7
CDR3aa: CAGGSEPYEQYF
CDR3nt: TGTGCCGGGGGGAGTGAGCCCTACGAGCAGTACTTC

v_gene: TRBV4-1
abundance: NA
d_gene: NA
j_gene: TRBJ2-7
CDR3aa: CASSQIHRSSYEQYF
CDR3nt: TGCGCCAGCAGCCAGATACACCGAAGCTCCTACGAGCAGTACTTC

v_gene: TRBV7-8
abundance: few
d_gene: NA
j_gene: TRBJ1-3
CDR3aa: CASSLVAGIPSGNTIYF
CDR3nt: TGTGCCAGCAGCTTAGTGGCGGGAATCCCCTCTGGAAACACCATATATTTT

v_gene: TRBV18
abundance: NA
d_gene: NA
j_gene: TRBJ2-1
CDR3aa: CASSATGTEQFF
CDR3nt: TGTGCCAGCTCAGCGACAGGAACTGAGCAGTTCTTC

v_gene: TRBV4-1
abundance: NA
d_gene: NA
j_gene: TRBJ2-3
CDR3aa: CASSQVSGSTDTQYF
CDR3nt: TGCGCCAGCAGCCAAGTCTCAGGATCCACAGATACGCAGTATTTT

v_gene: TRBV5-1
abundance: NA
d_gene: NA
j_gene: TRBJ2-7
CDR3aa: CASSLGTTYEQYF
CDR3nt: TGCGCCAGCAGCTTGGGGACTACTTACGAGCAGTACTTC

v_gene: TRBV5-4
abundance: NA
d_gene: NA
j_gene: TRBJ2-5
CDR3aa: CASSLPGETQYF
CDR3nt: TGTGCCAGCAGCTTGCCGGGAGAGACCCAGTACTTC

v_gene: TRBV5-6
abundance: NA
d_gene: TRBD1
j_gene: TRBJ2-1
CDR3aa: CASSPGQVSYNEQFF
CDR3nt: TGTGCCAGCAGCCCGGGACAGGTCTCCTACAATGAGCAGTTCTTC

v_gene: TRBV9
abundance: NA
d_gene: TRBD2
j_gene: TRBJ2-3
CDR3aa: CASSILASGRGADTQYF
CDR3nt: TGTGCCAGCAGCATCTTGGCTAGCGGGAGAGGTGCAGATACGCAGTATTTT

v_gene: TRBV28
abundance: NA
d_gene: NA
j_gene: TRBJ1-6
CDR3aa: CASGLGGGRNSPLHF
CDR3nt: TGTGCCAGCGGGCTGGGGGGGGGACGTAATTCACCCCTCCACTTT

v_gene: TRBV9
abundance: once
d_gene: TRBD2
j_gene: TRBJ2-3
CDR3aa: CASSVELADTQYF
CDR3nt: TGTGCCAGCAGCGTAGAACTAGCGGATACGCAGTATTTT

v_gene: TRBV7-2
abundance: NA
d_gene: TRBD2
j_gene: TRBJ2-1
CDR3aa: CASRRTRRADEQFF
CDR3nt: TGTGCCAGCAGACGGACTAGGAGGGCCGATGAGCAGTTCTTC

v_gene: TRBV5-1
abundance: NA
d_gene: TRBD1
j_gene: TRBJ2-7
CDR3aa: CASSLGQGASYEQYF
CDR3nt: TGCGCCAGCAGCTTGGGACAGGGGGCTTCCTACGAGCAGTACTTC

v_gene: TRBV5-4
abundance: NA
d_gene: NA
j_gene: TRBJ1-1
CDR3aa: CASSLAGINTEAFF
CDR3nt: TGTGCCAGCAGCTTGGCGGGAATAAACACTGAAGCTTTCTTT

v_gene: TRBV6-5
abundance: NA
d_gene: NA
j_gene: TRBJ2-7
CDR3aa: CASQRAAYEQYF
CDR3nt: TGTGCCAGCCAGCGAGCCGCGTACGAGCAGTACTTC

v_gene: TRBV9
abundance: NA
d_gene: NA
j_gene: TRBJ1-4
CDR3aa: CASSVWGETNEKLFF
CDR3nt: TGTGCCAGCAGCGTTTGGGGGGAAACTAATGAAAAACTGTTTTTT

v_gene: TRBV19
abundance: NA
d_gene: TRBD2
j_gene: TRBJ2-1
CDR3aa: CASSTPSGRASEQFF
CDR3nt: TGTGCCAGTAGTACCCCTAGCGGGAGGGCCTCTGAGCAGTTCTTC

v_gene: TRBV5-1
abundance: NA
d_gene: TRBD1
j_gene: TRBJ2-7
CDR3aa: CASSKTGKYEQYF
CDR3nt: TGCGCCAGCAGCAAGACAGGGAAATACGAGCAGTACTTC

v_gene: TRBV19
abundance: NA
d_gene: TRBD1
j_gene: TRBJ1-6
CDR3aa: CASSSPLDREGSPLHF
CDR3nt: TGTGCCAGTAGTTCGCCCTTGGACAGGGAGGGTTCACCCCTCCACTTT

v_gene: TRBV9
abundance: NA
d_gene: NA
j_gene: TRBJ2-5
CDR3aa: CASSVGRVWGETQYF
CDR3nt: TGTGCCAGCAGCGTAGGGAGGGTCTGGGGGGAGACCCAGTACTTC

v_gene: TRBV7-8
abundance: once
d_gene: NA
j_gene: TRBJ1-5
CDR3aa: CASSLGPKGTYQPQHF
CDR3nt: TGTGCCAGCAGCTTAGGGCCAAAGGGGACTTATCAGCCCCAGCATTTT

v_gene: TRBV5-1
abundance: NA
d_gene: TRBD2
j_gene: TRBJ2-1
CDR3aa: CASSFATSRYNEQFF
CDR3nt: TGCGCCAGCAGCTTTGCGACTAGCCGGTACAATGAGCAGTTCTTC

v_gene: TRBV24-1
abundance: NA
d_gene: NA
j_gene: TRBJ1-2
CDR3aa: CATSDYTQGNGYTF
CDR3nt: TGTGCCACCAGTGACTACACGCAGGGGAATGGCTACACCTTC

v_gene: TRBV28
abundance: NA
d_gene: TRBD2
j_gene: TRBJ2-3
CDR3aa: CASSLGSGSGGGDTQYF
CDR3nt: TGTGCCAGCAGTTTGGGCTCAGGGAGCGGGGGAGGGGATACGCAGTATTTT

v_gene: TRBV19
abundance: NA
d_gene: TRBD2
j_gene: TRBJ2-1
CDR3aa: CASRTSGATYNEQFF
CDR3nt: TGTGCCAGTAGGACTAGCGGGGCGACCTACAATGAGCAGTTCTTC

v_gene: TRBV5-1
abundance: NA
d_gene: TRBD2
j_gene: TRBJ2-3
CDR3aa: CASSTAGDTDTQYF
CDR3nt: TGCGCCAGCAGTACAGCGGGAGACACAGATACGCAGTATTTT

v_gene: TRBV18
abundance: NA
d_gene: NA
j_gene: TRBJ1-1
CDR3aa: CASSPQGVSTEAFF
CDR3nt: TGTGCCAGCTCACCACAGGGGGTGAGCACTGAAGCTTTCTTT

v_gene: TRBV12-5
abundance: NA
d_gene: TRBD2
j_gene: TRBJ2-2
CDR3aa: CASGFGAGGYTGELFF
CDR3nt: TGTGCTAGTGGTTTTGGAGCGGGAGGATATACCGGGGAGCTGTTTTTT

v_gene: TRBV21-1
abundance: NA
d_gene: NA
j_gene: TRBJ2-7
CDR3aa: CADTSSYEQYF
CDR3nt: TGTGCCGACACGAGCTCCTACGAGCAGTACTTC

v_gene: TRBV5-4
abundance: NA
d_gene: TRBD1
j_gene: TRBJ1-1
CDR3aa: CASSKRQGAMGTEAFF
CDR3nt: TGTGCCAGCAGCAAGCGACAGGGGGCTATGGGTACTGAAGCTTTCTTT

v_gene: TRBV24-1
abundance: once
d_gene: NA
j_gene: TRBJ1-5
CDR3aa: CATSDSGIGDQPQHF
CDR3nt: TGTGCCACCAGTGATTCCGGAATAGGGGATCAGCCCCAGCATTTT

v_gene: TRBV19
abundance: NA
d_gene: NA
j_gene: TRBJ1-5
CDR3aa: CASCGPEGRINQPQHF
CDR3nt: TGTGCCAGTTGCGGTCCGGAGGGGAGAATCAATCAGCCCCAGCATTTT